This paragraph reports one TCR beta chain. The antigen is undetermined. TCRdb's table, derived via immunoSEQ multiplex PCR, lists solely in-frame clones and lacks some. The sample holds about 120,000 clones, roughly four fifths seen once. This record comes from a study of radiation and T cells in renal cell carcinoma. Noted time point: blood 2 weeks post-SBRT. Treatment in this sample: 15 Gy SBRT to primary tumor, nephrectomy 4 weeks later. The tumor was a clear cell renal cell carcinoma. Study-wide results and caveats: In blood, top tumor clones expanded by 2 weeks, shrinking by 4.

Germline CDR1 is SGHTA and CDR2 is FQGNSA. J was trimmed by 7 bases and V by 3 bases; bases with no gene match: 4. The CDR3 contains 14 residues. The chain employs TRBV7-2 and TRBJ2-7; 12 positions match TRBD2. The sample in question was blood, obtained from a patient whose treatment included radiotherapy and nephrectomy. The source is a man between 45 and 60 years old with renal cell carcinoma. The CDR3 protein is CASSLTSGRQEQYF. The CDR3 DNA follows: TGTGCCAGCAGCTTGACTAGCGGGAGACAAGAGCAGTACTTC.